This is a list of T cell receptor beta chains from one sample in a study of shared clonotypes between healthy human individuals. The method was immunoSEQ multiplex PCR; TCRdb's version includes in-frame clones alone and lacks a portion of them. The sample includes roughly 2.1 million clones, approximately 94% of them seen just once. The specimen sequenced was naive CD8+ T cells from PBMCs. These receptors came from a man aged 18 to 30 in good health. Some clones in this sample may be carry-over from other donors' samples. The CDR3 runs from the conserved cysteine through the conserved F or W. The order of the fields is J gene, V gene, D gene, clone size, CDR3 protein, CDR3 DNA. The D gene is left open where the match is weak. Not all rows give a size; the values are once, few, many and, for expanded clones, a class.

TRBJ1-4,TRBV6-5,-,-,CALPRDPNEKLFF,TGTGCCCTCCCCCGGGACCCTAATGAAAAACTGTTTTTT
TRBJ2-1,TRBV4-2,-,-,CASSQGDGRDPVNEQFF,TGTGCCAGCAGCCAAGGGGATGGGCGGGATCCCGTCAATGAGCAGTTCTTC
TRBJ1-4,TRBV7-9,TRBD1,-,CASSQGQGANEKLFF,TGTGCCAGCAGCCAAGGGCAGGGGGCTAATGAAAAACTGTTTTTT
TRBJ1-6,TRBV11-3,-,-,CASSLTYSPNSPLHF,TGTGCCAGCAGCTTAACTTACAGTCCAAATTCACCCCTCCACTTT
TRBJ1-5,TRBV6-1,-,-,CASSEAVLGVGFPSNQPQHF,TGTGCCAGCAGTGAAGCGGTACTAGGGGTAGGGTTCCCCAGCAATCAGCCCCAGCATTTT
TRBJ2-7,TRBV15,-,-,CATSSIIPVTGYEQYF,TGTGCCACCAGCTCAATAATACCCGTGACTGGGTACGAGCAGTACTTC
TRBJ2-7,TRBV30,TRBD2,once,CAWSGGLGVYF,TGTGCCTGGAGTGGCGGACTAGGTGTGTACTTC
TRBJ1-2,TRBV25-1,-,-,CASSPRGRPGIYGYTF,TGTGCCAGCAGTCCGAGGGGCAGGCCGGGGATCTATGGCTACACCTTC
TRBJ2-7,TRBV6-1,TRBD2,once,CASSEVLAGFRYEQYF,TGTGCCAGCAGTGAAGTGCTAGCGGGTTTCCGCTACGAGCAGTACTTC
TRBJ2-4,TRBV30,-,-,CAWSTGLRLAKNIQYF,TGTGCCTGGAGTACGGGACTTCGGTTAGCCAAAAACATTCAGTACTTC
TRBJ2-5,TRBV6-6,TRBD2,-,CASSSGGRQETQYF,TGTGCCAGCAGTTCGGGAGGACGACAAGAGACCCAGTACTTC
TRBJ1-1,TRBV28,-,-,CASSPRGFTEAFF,TGTGCCAGCAGCCCCCGGGGTTTCACTGAAGCTTTCTTT
TRBJ2-7,TRBV27,-,-,CASSHRVSPSEQYF,TGTGCCAGCAGTCACAGGGTCAGCCCCTCCGAGCAGTACTTC
TRBJ1-2,TRBV7-2,TRBD1,-,CASSPWTGQRDGYTF,TGTGCCAGCAGCCCGTGGACAGGTCAGCGCGATGGCTACACCTTC
TRBJ2-7,TRBV7-6,TRBD1,-,CASSLGWGQGPYEQYF,TGTGCCAGCAGCTTAGGCTGGGGACAGGGCCCCTACGAGCAGTACTTC
TRBJ2-3,TRBV7-3,TRBD2,-,CASSYAGERADTQYF,TGTGCCAGCAGCTATGCGGGAGAGCGGGCAGATACGCAGTATTTT
TRBJ2-1,TRBV6-6,TRBD2,once,CASIPGSGRLDEQFF,TGTGCCAGCATCCCCGGTAGCGGGAGGTTAGATGAGCAGTTCTTC
TRBJ2-1,TRBV28,TRBD2,-,CASSPGTSPSDEQFF,TGTGCCAGCAGTCCCGGGACTAGTCCGTCCGATGAGCAGTTCTTC
TRBJ1-1,TRBV11-2,-,-,CASSLGPGAYTEAFF,TGTGCCAGCAGCTTAGGGCCAGGGGCTTATACTGAAGCTTTCTTT
TRBJ2-7,TRBV6-5,-,-,CASSALFKAWHEQYF,TGTGCCAGCAGTGCCCTCTTTAAGGCCTGGCACGAGCAGTACTTC
TRBJ1-1,TRBV5-1,-,-,CASSLDQGLTEAFF,TGCGCCAGCAGCTTGGACCAGGGGCTCACTGAAGCTTTCTTT
TRBJ1-2,TRBV28,-,-,CASSSRHGGRGAVGYTF,TGTGCCAGCAGTTCACGACATGGGGGGCGGGGTGCGGTTGGCTACACCTTC
TRBJ2-3,TRBV28,TRBD2,once,CASGSGSPTRHF,TGTGCCAGCGGAAGCGGGAGTCCCACCCGTCATTTT
TRBJ2-2,TRBV5-1,TRBD1,-,CASSFRTKTGPGELFF,TGCGCCAGCAGCTTCAGGACGAAGACAGGGCCCGGGGAGCTGTTTTTT
TRBJ2-5,TRBV9,TRBD2,-,CASSREKLTSGEGKTQYF,TGTGCCAGCAGCCGGGAAAAACTCACTAGCGGAGAGGGGAAGACCCAGTACTTC
TRBJ2-7,TRBV9,-,-,CASSVGGLNYEQYF,TGTGCCAGCAGCGTAGGCGGGCTCAACTACGAGCAGTACTTC
TRBJ2-1,TRBV6-5,-,-,CASSQTASEQFF,TGTGCCAGCAGCCAAACTGCGAGTGAGCAGTTCTTC
TRBJ2-1,TRBV10-2,TRBD2,once,CASSDLPTSGSIHEQFF,TGCGCCAGCAGTGACCTTCCGACTAGCGGGAGTATCCATGAGCAGTTCTTC
TRBJ2-7,TRBV4-3,-,-,CASSHRGTYEQYF,TGCGCCAGCAGCCACCGTGGTACCTACGAGCAGTACTTC
TRBJ2-1,TRBV6-5,-,-,CASSPTMNYNEQFF,TGTGCCAGCAGTCCGACTATGAACTACAATGAGCAGTTCTTC
TRBJ1-5,TRBV4-1,TRBD1,-,CASSGKRDRGIGNQPQHF,TGCGCCAGCAGCGGAAAGCGGGACAGGGGGATCGGCAATCAGCCCCAGCATTTT
TRBJ1-2,TRBV27,TRBD1,-,CASSTGQGQPYGYTF,TGTGCCAGCAGTACGGGACAGGGACAGCCCTATGGCTACACCTTC
TRBJ2-7,TRBV9,-,few,CASSGGTREQYF,TGTGCCAGCAGCGGCGGGACACGCGAGCAGTACTTC
TRBJ2-1,TRBV7-3,-,-,CASSKTGLGYNEQFF,TGTGCCAGCAGCAAGACAGGTTTGGGTTACAATGAGCAGTTCTTC
TRBJ2-6,TRBV28,-,-,CASSRPRGSGANVLTF,TGTGCCAGCAGCCGCCCCCGGGGTTCAGGGGCCAACGTCCTGACTTTC
TRBJ2-7,TRBV2,TRBD2,-,CASSFPPGGSYEQYF,TGTGCCAGCAGTTTCCCCCCGGGAGGGTCCTACGAGCAGTACTTC
TRBJ1-4,TRBV27,-,-,CASSFAGVGEKLFF,TGTGCCAGCAGTTTCGCAGGGGTGGGGGAAAAACTGTTTTTT
TRBJ2-2,TRBV2,-,-,CASSERGPTGELFF,TGTGCCAGCAGTGAGCGGGGACCCACCGGGGAGCTGTTTTTT
TRBJ2-7,TRBV21-1,-,-,CASSKDSGHPSSYEQYF,TGTGCCAGCAGCAAAGACTCCGGACACCCATCCTCCTACGAGCAGTACTTC
TRBJ1-2,TRBV9,TRBD1,few,CASSSGTGELGYTF,TGTGCCAGCAGCTCCGGGACAGGGGAGCTTGGCTACACCTTC
TRBJ2-7,TRBV4-2,-,-,CASSQGDREQYF,TGTGCCAGCAGCCAAGGGGATCGGGAGCAGTACTTC
TRBJ2-3,TRBV11-2,-,-,CASSSRDSRLTDTQYF,TGTGCCAGCAGCTCACGGGACTCCCGACTCACAGATACGCAGTATTTT
TRBJ2-3,TRBV6-6,TRBD2,once,CAILEREGSTDTQYF,TGTGCCATACTAGAGCGGGAGGGAAGCACAGATACGCAGTATTTT
TRBJ2-3,TRBV11-3,-,-,CASSLGSFRGTDTQYF,TGTGCCAGCAGCTTAGGGTCGTTTAGGGGCACAGATACGCAGTATTTT
TRBJ2-7,TRBV7-9,-,-,CASSRDTGISSYEQYF,TGTGCCAGCAGCCGAGATACAGGTATCAGCTCCTACGAGCAGTACTTC
TRBJ2-7,TRBV7-7,-,-,CASSIGPTYEQYF,TGTGCCAGCAGTATCGGACCTACATACGAGCAGTACTTC
TRBJ2-2,TRBV7-8,-,once,CASSQGLPELFF,TGTGCCAGCAGCCAGGGACTCCCGGAGCTGTTTTTT
TRBJ1-3,TRBV7-8,-,-,CASSLGGGLGNTIYF,TGTGCCAGCAGCTTAGGGGGAGGTTTGGGAAACACCATATATTTT
TRBJ1-2,TRBV27,-,-,CASGGRGAARYGYTF,TGTGCCAGCGGAGGGCGGGGGGCTGCTAGGTATGGCTACACCTTC
TRBJ1-2,TRBV2,TRBD1,-,CASSGTAVNYGYTF,TGTGCCAGCTCTGGGACAGCAGTAAACTATGGCTACACCTTC
TRBJ2-2,TRBV28,TRBD1,-,CASKGTGVTGELFF,TGTGCCAGCAAGGGGACAGGGGTTACCGGGGAGCTGTTTTTT
TRBJ1-3,TRBV28,-,-,CASSAGAGNTIYF,TGTGCCAGCAGTGCAGGGGCTGGAAACACCATATATTTT